These 8 T cell receptor beta chains came from one sample sequenced in a study of tissue T cells after allogeneic stem cell transplantation. TCRdb keeps only in-frame clones here, not all; method: immunoSEQ multiplex PCR. The table has about 20,000 clones, 55% to 75% seen once. Sequenced material: spleen. These receptors were obtained from a female BALB/c mouse in good health. The strain bears MHC haplotype H2-d.

A single count supports this clone. The gene names given are mouse names. Read coverage stops 1 residue before the CDR3 terminus; the germline J gene supplies the remainder. The chain couples TRBV13-3 to TRBJ2-4; 8 bases are a match to TRBD1. Germline V gene sequence: CDR1 NNHDY, CDR2 SYVADS. The CDR3 is 14 amino acids. V trimming: 2 bases; J trimming: 1 base; junction bases outside the gene matches: 0. CDR3 DNA, as far as it was read: TGTGCCAGCAGTGAGGGACAGGGTCAAAACACCTTGTAC. This gives the protein CASSEGQGQNTLY. The entire CDR3 reads CASSEGQGQNTLYF.

In the case of this clone: Here the gene names and germline are mouse. The CDR3 is cut off 1 residue early in the read; its end comes from the germline J gene. The rearrangement links TRBV1 to TRBJ2-3; maybe TRBD1 (5 bases). Per the germline V gene, CDR1 is NSQYPW and CDR2 is LRSPGD (reference sequence). This CDR3 is 14 amino acids long. V was pared by 0 bases and J by 1 base, with 5 bases between. The CDR3: CTCSAEQGAETLYF. CDR3 DNA, as far as it was read: TGCACCTGCAGTGCAGAACAGGGTGCAGAAACGCTGTAT.

This clone was counted once. Gene names follow the mouse nomenclature. The read is 1 residue too short to cover the CDR3 end, so that end is filled in from the germline J gene. The rearrangement joins TRBV13-3 to TRBJ2-5, with D tentatively TRBD1 or TRBD2 (6 bases each). Per the germline V gene, CDR1 is NNHDY and CDR2 is SYVADS. The CDR3 is 15 residues long. V lost 1 base, J lost 1 base, and 10 bases lay in between. Partial CDR3 DNA: TGTGCCAGCAGTGATCCGGGGGCGCACCAAGACACCCAGTAC. This sequence encodes CASSDPGAHQDTQY. The entire CDR3 reads CASSDPGAHQDTQYF. Drawing the rest from reference TRBV13-3 and TRBJ2-5, the complete variable domain is EAAVTQSPRSKVAVTGGKVTLSCHQTNNHDYMYWYRQDTGHGLRLIHYSYVADSTEKGDIPDGYKASRPSQENFSLILELASLSQTAVYFCASSDPGAHQDTQYFGPGTRLLVL.

Concerning this clone itself: Mouse gene names apply. The sequenced fragment ends 1 residue before the CDR3 boundary, so the rest is inferred from the germline J gene. The V gene is TRBV3, the J gene TRBJ1-4, with TRBD1 matching over 7 bases. The CDR3 is 14 residues long. The junction had 4 bases not matched to a gene; V was cut back by 5 bases and J by 4 bases. From germline, CDR1 is SNHLY and CDR2 FYNGKV (reference sequence). The covered CDR3 bases are TGTGCCAGCAGCCCTGACAGGGTCAACGAAAGATTATTT. Residues: CASSPDRVNERLF. The entire CDR3 is CASSPDRVNERLFF.

Regarding this clone: The gene names here belong to mouse. The read ends 1 residue shy of where the CDR3 ends; the end is completed using the germline J gene. V usage is TRBV24 and J usage is TRBJ1-6; D uncertain. TRBJ1-6 is marked as an open reading frame, function uncertain. The V gene lost 0 bases and the J gene lost 0 bases, with 12 bases spanning the gap. The CDR3 sequence is 18 residues long. Per the germline V gene, CDR1 is KGHTA and CDR2 is FRNEEI. The sequenced part of the CDR3 DNA is TGTGCCAGCAGTCTGTATCCCCGCAGGAATTCCTATAATTCGCCCCTCTAC. Encoded protein: CASSLYPRRNSYNSPLY. The full CDR3 is CASSLYPRRNSYNSPLYF.

A note on this clone: Gene and germline names: mouse. The CDR3 DNA, read in part, is TGTGCCAGCAGTTTGCCAATTTCCAACGAAAGATTATTT. It specifies CASSLPISNERLF. The whole CDR3 region reads CASSLPISNERLFF. This sequence joins TRBV14 and TRBJ1-4; no clear D. The read ends 1 residue before the CDR3 terminus; that terminus is restored from the germline J gene. Per germline, CDR1 SGHDT and CDR2 FRDEAV. The V and J ends lost 2 bases and 0 bases respectively, with 5 bases between them. The CDR3 sequence is 14 residues long. Supplemented by reference TRBV14 and TRBJ1-4, the full variable domain reads EAGVTQSPRYAVLQEGQAVSFWCDPISGHDTLYWYQQPRDQGPQLLVYFRDEAVIDNSQLPSDRFSAVRPKGTNSTLKIQSAKQGDTATYLCASSLPISNERLFFGHGTKLSVL.

On this clone: Mouse gene names apply. Other DNA sequences in this specimen translate into the identical CDR3. The DNA read from the CDR3 is TGTGGTGCTAGGGACAGAATAAACTCCGACTACACC. Translating it yields CGARDRINSDYT. The entire CDR3 sequence reads CGARDRINSDYTF. The genes are TRBV20 and TRBJ1-2; D remains ambiguous. The read ends 1 residue early relative to the CDR3; the germline J gene fills the gap. V was pared by 0 bases and J by 1 base, with 6 bases between. Germline V gives CDR1 GFQATS, CDR2 STVNSAI. This CDR3 has 13 residues.

With regard to this clone: Genes and germline come from the mouse. The CDR3 end falls 1 residue outside the read, so it is completed with the germline J gene. The genes are TRBV13-2 and TRBJ2-5; possibly TRBD1 for D (6 bases). This CDR3 contains 15 residues. V dropped 3 bases and J dropped 0 bases, with 11 bases sitting between them. Germline V gene sequence: CDR1 NNHNN, CDR2 SYGAGS (reference sequence). The covered CDR3 bases are TGTGCCAGCGGTGTCCCGGACAGAAACCAAGACACCCAGTAC. Translation gives CASGVPDRNQDTQY. The CDR3, in full, reads CASGVPDRNQDTQYF.